This TCR beta chain is drawn from a study of T-cell memory formation after mild COVID-19. This clonotype was seen a handful of times. The antigen remains undetermined. TCR alpha and TCR beta cDNA libraries carrying sample barcodes and UMIs came from 5'RACE with constant-segment primers. TCRdb re-analysed the 5' RACE reads in MiXCR, keeping a single row per CDR3 protein. This table holds 550,000 to 650,000 distinct CDR3 sequences, 17% found once. Study findings and constraints: Whereas later expanders leaned CD4+, clones contracting day 15 to 85 showed a balanced CD4/CD8 makeup. Unconfirmed was the SARS-CoV-2 specificity of second-wave clones that peaked on day 37.

V was clipped by 3 bases and J by 0 bases, with 10 bases between them. The CDR3 runs to 14 residues. Germline-derived CDR1 and CDR2 are SGHNT and YYREEE (reference sequence). This sequence joins TRBV5-4 and TRBJ2-7; the D is unclear. The sequencing input was PBMCs or a T cell subset sorted from them (not recorded which). The clonotype comes from an adult woman who had mild COVID-19 (a few samples of this study predate the infection). Cell type and time point are not known. In nucleotides, the CDR3 is TGTGCCAGCAGCTCAGACCCAAACTCCTACGAGCAGTACTTC. Translated, it gives CASSSDPNSYEQYF.